One and the same sample provided the 2 T cell receptor beta chains below, sequenced in a study of CD8 T cells in Susac syndrome. It was with random hexamers that roughly 0.45 to 1 ug RNA was reverse transcribed. MiXCR, run by TCRdb on the immunoSEQ multiplex PCR reads, gives a single entry per CDR3 protein. The sample includes fewer than 90,000 distinct CDR3 sequences, about 94% seen only once; the top ten take approximately 0.5%. Sequenced: CD8+ T cells from PBMCs. These receptors all come from a human donor with Susac syndrome.

The rearrangement joins TRBV20-1 to TRBJ1-1; 12 positions agree with TRBD1. V lost 0 bases, J lost 5 bases, and 7 bases stayed unmatched. Germline V gene lookup returns CDR1 DFQATT and CDR2 SNEGSKA (reference sequence). The CDR3 spans 16 residues. CDR3 DNA sequence: TGCAGTGCTAGAGATCAGGGACAGGGGGCAGGGACTGAAGCTTTCTTT. Its protein is CSARDQGQGAGTEAFF.

CDR3 residues: CSARARGRLAGDEQFF. For the CDR3, the DNA is TGCAGTGCTAGAGCCCGAGGGAGACTAGCGGGAGATGAGCAGTTCTTC. The chain couples TRBV20-1 to TRBJ2-1; 12 positions agree with TRBD2. Germline-derived CDR1 and CDR2 are DFQATT and SNEGSKA (reference sequence). CDR3 length: 16 amino acids. Losses at the gene ends were 1 base for V and 8 bases for J; bases not matched to a gene: 9.